This T cell receptor (beta chain) derives from a study of a mutant IDH1 vaccine in newly diagnosed glioma. Notes on the study in general: Pseudoprogression showed no apparent link to changes in top peripheral T cell clonotypes. Researchers report vaccine-induced immune responses in approximately 95% of patients.

Time point: baseline, week 1 (first vaccination visit). The treatment: pre-vaccination baseline after standard-of-care therapy. The CDR3 length is 14 residues. Germline V gene lookup returns CDR1 SGHTA and CDR2 FQGNSA. Trimming took off 6 bases at V and 6 bases at J, with 15 bases between the two ends. Notes on this clone: The antigen is undetermined.

The table came from immunoSEQ multiplex PCR; TCRdb's copy has only in-frame clones and leaves some out. Of approximately 92,000 clones in the sample, 80% are singletons; the top ten hold 7% to 9%. The V and J genes are TRBV7-2 and TRBJ1-3; D not resolved. This receptor was taken from a man aged 35-49 years with glioma. The source material was PBMCs, sampled from a glioma patient treated with radiotherapy, temozolomide or both. For the CDR3, the DNA is TGTGCCAGCAGTTTTCTACGGACGGAAAACACCATATATTTT. This sequence encodes CASSFLRTENTIYF.